The clone carrying this T cell receptor beta chain was seen just once. No antigen is known for it. V lost 6 bases to trimming and J lost 6 bases, with 20 bases between them. Germline values: CDR1 MNHEY, CDR2 SVGAGI. The CDR3 length is 15 residues. The source of the sample is a study of regulatory dendritic cells for organ transplantation. About the study: Monocytes received vitamin D3 on days 0 and 4, IL-10 on day 4. LPS was added to dendritic cell cultures on day 6. Study conclusions and caveats: Memory CD8+ clonal expansion seemed more limited with regulatory than mature dendritic cells. Naive CD4+ and CD8+ repertoires were highly diverse; memory CD8+ was most oligoclonal.

Sorted T cells were CFSE-labeled and cultured 4 to 5 days with allogeneic regulatory or mature dendritic cells at 1:10. TCRdb's copy holds only in-frame clones and misses some; the assay was immunoSEQ multiplex PCR. The sample consists of approximately 11,000 clones, roughly 82% of them appearing once. This clonotype was obtained from a human donor in good health. The chain combines TRBV6-5 with TRBJ1-2, with D possibly being TRBD1 (5 bases). Sequencing was carried out using memory CD4+ T cells from blood cultured with regulatory dendritic cells. Subset reported: CD45RO+ memory T cells. CDR3 protein: CASSPPGGVLDGYTF. In nucleotides, the CDR3 is TGTGCCAGCAGCCCCCCCGGGGGAGTTCTCGATGGCTACACCTTC.